This T cell receptor (beta chain) was retrieved from a study of lymphopenia after photon versus proton radiotherapy. Broader study findings: Photon-treated patients lost naive T cells and TCR diversity; proton-treated stayed stable.

In regard to this clone: Its target is not known.

Germline-derived CDR1 and CDR2 are LGHNA and YNFKEQ. Germline trimming cut 1 base from V and 7 bases from J; bases unmatched to any gene: 10. This CDR3 contains 17 residues. Using immunoSEQ multiplex PCR, the repertoire was profiled, and TCRdb retains in-frame clones only, with some absent. The sample includes 25,000 to 30,000 clones, roughly four fifths of them seen just once. The sequence was collected from a woman aged 45-60 years with pancreatic cancer. The chain combines TRBV4-2 with TRBJ2-4; 10 bases agree with TRBD2. The sample here was peripheral blood, taken from a patient treated with photon-based radiotherapy. CDR3 in DNA: TGTGCCAGCAGCCAAGCTAGCGGGAGAGGGGTCGGGAACATTCAGTACTTC. It encodes CASSQASGRGVGNIQYF.